The 7 T cell receptor beta chains given below trace back to one sample, sequenced in a study of cytomegalovirus exposure and HLA in healthy donors. 13 Jbeta primers and 60 Vbeta primers were used for the PCR. Some clones are missing from TCRdb's copy, which holds only in-frame ones; the method was immunoSEQ multiplex PCR. Of 120,000 or so clones listed, around three quarters are singletons. Sequences were obtained from PBMCs. All receptors derive from a man aged 25-45 years in good health and CMV-seronegative.

V and J are TRBV28 and TRBJ2-1; TRBD2 matches 7 bases. The germline V gene has CDR1 MDHEN and CDR2 SYDVKM. Trimming took 3 bases from V and 4 from J; bases not matched to a gene: 6. This CDR3 is built from 15 residues. The CDR3 loop is CASSLLAEDYNEQFF. CDR3 coding DNA: TGTGCCAGCAGTTTGCTAGCGGAGGATTACAATGAGCAGTTCTTC. Combining the CDR3 with reference TRBV28 and TRBJ2-1 gives the whole variable domain DVKVTQSSRYLVKRTGEKVFLECVQDMDHENMFWYRQDPGLGLRLIYFSYDVKMKEKGDIPEGYSVSREKKERFSLILESASTNQTSMYLCASSLLAEDYNEQFFGPGTRLTVL.

The CDR3 loop reads CASSSLLAGGYDEQFF. Here the CDR3 DNA reads TGTGCCAGCAGCTCCCTTCTAGCGGGAGGTTATGATGAGCAGTTCTTC. The chain employs TRBV11-2 and TRBJ2-1; 11 bases are shared with TRBD2. With 4 bases clipped from V and 8 bases from J, the junction kept 10 bases outside the gene matches. CDR1 is SGHAT and CDR2 is FQNNGV in the germline V gene. The CDR3 runs 16 residues.

This chain links TRBV11-2 with TRBJ2-7, with a tentative D call TRBD1 (5 bases). In germline, CDR1 is SGHAT, CDR2 FQNNGV. CDR3 length: 16 amino acids. V was trimmed by 1 base and J by 2 bases, leaving 15 bases between them. The DNA of the CDR3 is TGTGCCAGCAGCTTAGTTGGGGCAGGGTGGGCCTACGAGCAGTACTTC. Its protein is CASSLVGAGWAYEQYF.

CDR3 nucleotides: TGTGCTAGTGGTTTGGTATCCTTGAACACTGAAGCTTTCTTT. Protein sequence: CASGLVSLNTEAFF. The chain uses TRBV12-5 and TRBJ1-1, with unresolved D. V lost 0 bases and J lost 0, with 5 bases in between. CDR3 length equals 14 residues. Germline-derived CDR1 and CDR2 are LGHNT and FRNRAP.

The chain is built from TRBV7-2 and TRBJ2-7; 11 bases align to TRBD2. Germline V gene lookup returns CDR1 SGHTA and CDR2 FQGNSA. V was pared by 1 base and J by 5 bases, with 4 bases of the junction left unmatched. The CDR3 has 15 amino acids. CDR3 region: CASSLVLLAGDEQYF. The CDR3 bases are TGTGCCAGCAGCTTAGTCCTACTAGCGGGAGACGAGCAGTACTTC.

This chain uses TRBV9 with TRBJ2-5, with D maybe TRBD2 (5 bases). The CDR3 has 14 amino acids. Trimming left V 4 bases short and J 3 bases short, with 13 bases between. Looked up from germline, CDR1 is SGDLS and CDR2 is YYNGEE. In nucleotides, the CDR3 is TGTGCCAGCAGCTCCCGGGCGGAGGAAGAGACCCAGTACTTC. Residues: CASSSRAEEETQYF.

The rearrangement links TRBV28 to TRBJ1-1, with 9 bases fitting TRBD1. The CDR3 is made up of 14 amino acids. Looked up from germline, CDR1 is MDHEN and CDR2 is SYDVKM. V trimming: 4 bases; J trimming: 3 bases; junction bases outside the gene matches: 3. The CDR3 sequence is CASSSGQGHTEAFF. CDR3 in DNA: TGTGCCAGCAGTTCAGGACAGGGGCACACTGAAGCTTTCTTT.